This T cell receptor beta chain was retrieved from a study of metastatic and nonmetastatic thyroid tumors. For the study at large: Peripheral blood and tumor or nodule samples from malignant and benign thyroid patients were compared. Findings and limits, study-wide: In blood and tumor, TCR beta diversity was reportedly significantly higher in malignant thyroid tumors than in benign nodules.

Each patient went into thyroid surgery without having received any treatment. Original data processing: Variation in CDR3 across clinicopathological groups served as the basis for constructing a distant-metastasis classifier in papillary thyroid cancer. TCRdb recomputed clones from the PCR reads via MiXCR. TCRdb, rather than the study authors, made the V and J calls. Of tens of thousands of clones in the sample, about 15% are singletons; the top ten hold roughly 15%. This clone has only a few counts. Its target is unknown. The clonotype originates from a female donor with papillary thyroid cancer or a benign thyroid nodule (not recorded which). Some clones in this sample may be carry-over from other donors' samples. Sequencing input: tumor tissue.

The CDR3 reads CASSLGGPGTGNTIYF. The CDR3 DNA is TGCGCCAGCAGCTTGGGCGGTCCTGGGACAGGAAACACCATATATTTT. This chain uses TRBV5-1 with TRBJ1-3; tentatively, D is TRBD1 (6 bases). CDR1 and CDR2 (germline): SGHRS, YFSETQ. Trimming removed 0 bases at V and 4 bases at J, with 14 bases between. There are 16 residues in the CDR3.